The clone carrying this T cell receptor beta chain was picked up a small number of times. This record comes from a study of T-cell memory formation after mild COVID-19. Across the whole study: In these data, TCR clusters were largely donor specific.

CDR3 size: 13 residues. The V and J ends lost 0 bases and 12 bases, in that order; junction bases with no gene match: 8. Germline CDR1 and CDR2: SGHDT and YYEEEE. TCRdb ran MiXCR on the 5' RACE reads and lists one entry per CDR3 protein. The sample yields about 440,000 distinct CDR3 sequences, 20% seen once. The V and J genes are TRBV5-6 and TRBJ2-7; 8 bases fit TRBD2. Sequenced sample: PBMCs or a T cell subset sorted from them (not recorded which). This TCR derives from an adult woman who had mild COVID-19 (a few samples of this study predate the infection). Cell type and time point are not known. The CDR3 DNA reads TGTGCCAGCAGCTTGGGGATAGCGGGATTCCCGTACTTC. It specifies CASSLGIAGFPYF.